This TCR beta chain was documented in a study of control samples from healthy donors and cancer patients. The CDR3 is 13 amino acids. The V gene lost 5 bases and the J gene lost 3 bases, with 10 bases spanning the gap. Per the germline V gene, CDR1 is SGHAT and CDR2 is FQDESV (reference sequence). Generated by immunoSEQ multiplex PCR, the TCRdb table keeps only in-frame clones and is missing some. The data hold tens of thousands of clones, with 90% to 95% observed a single time. The receptor was isolated from a man aged 50 to 59 with lung cancer. The sample consisted of PBMCs. The chain links TRBV11-1 to TRBJ1-1; a possible D gene is TRBD1 (6 bases). The CDR3 DNA is TGTGCCAGCAGCCAGACAGGTTACACTGAAGCTTTCTTT. Amino acids: CASSQTGYTEAFF.